One sample yielded the 23 T cell receptor beta chains listed below, sequenced in a study of immune heterogeneity within non-small cell lung tumors. Template input, which was bulk tumor genomic DNA, totaled 600 ng per sample. Taken during surgery, several biopsies per primary tumor were spaced as far apart as possible within the tumor mass. Patients had untreated, newly diagnosed non-small cell lung cancer and underwent curative surgery. Amplification of TCR beta CDR3 was performed by multiplex PCR with 32 V and 13 J primers. Via MiXCR, TCRdb re-called the multiplex PCR reads, giving one row per CDR3 protein. The repertoire holds some 10,000 distinct CDR3 sequences, with 25% to 35% as singletons. Sequencing used lung tumor tissue. The receptors come from a woman aged 60-70 years with non-small cell lung cancer.

V gene TRBV28 combines with J gene TRBJ1-1; unclear D gene. Trimming took off 3 bases at V and 4 bases at J, with 6 bases between the two ends. CDR1 MDHEN and CDR2 SYDVKM come from the germline V gene. This CDR3 has 12 amino acids. The CDR3 sequence is CASSLGVTEAFF. Here the CDR3 DNA reads TGTGCCAGCAGTTTGGGAGTCACTGAAGCTTTCTTT.

There are many counts of this clonotype. The chain joins TRBV7-8 to TRBJ2-3; D call uncertain. Per the germline V gene, CDR1 is SGHVS and CDR2 is FQNEAQ. The CDR3 is 14 residues long. Deletions cut 4 bases from V and 2 bases from J, with 10 bases between. Here the CDR3 reads CASSWDGLTDTQYF. CDR3 sequence (DNA): TGTGCCAGCAGCTGGGATGGTCTCACAGATACGCAGTATTTT.

Relative to its sample, this clonotype is medium-sized. The chain couples TRBV28 to TRBJ1-5; maybe TRBD1 (5 bases). The germline V and J ends were trimmed by 5 bases and 9 bases, with 11 bases remaining between them. This CDR3 comprises 12 residues. Germline V gives CDR1 MDHEN, CDR2 SYDVKM. The CDR3 bases are TGTGCCAGCAGTGGTCAGGGAAGGCCCCAGCATTTT. Protein: CASSGQGRPQHF.

Details on this clonotype: A much larger clonotype is one base distant, so this may be a read error. This chain uses TRBV2 with TRBJ1-4; no firm D call. Trimming removed 7 bases at V and 4 bases at J, with 10 bases between. The V gene's germline CDR1 is SNHLY and CDR2 FYNNEI. The CDR3 length is 13 residues. The CDR3, as DNA: TGTGCCAGCAAAGTGGCCTTTAATGAAAAACTGTTTTTT. Its translation: CASKVAFNEKLFF.

In this sample, this clonotype turned up a few times. The V call is TRBV18, the J call TRBJ2-5, with 10 bases identical to TRBD1. This CDR3 has 16 residues. The V and J ends lost 4 bases and 6 bases, in that order; junction bases with no gene match: 11. CDR1 and CDR2 (germline): KGHSH, LQKENI. CDR3 in amino acids: CASSHAPGQGPQTQYF. The CDR3 nucleotides read TGTGCCAGCTCACATGCGCCGGGACAGGGGCCTCAGACCCAGTACTTC.

A remark on this clonotype: A much bigger clone sits one base away, suggesting this may be a read error. V usage is TRBV6-1 and J usage is TRBJ2-7; D gene unclear. Trimming removed 7 bases from V and 0 bases from J, with 10 bases in between. Germline V gene data show CDR1 as MNHNS and CDR2 as SASEGT. The CDR3 consists of 13 residues. The DNA for the CDR3 is TGTGCCAGCATGAGCAGCCTCTCCTACGAGCAGTACTTC. Amino acid sequence: CASMSSLSYEQYF.

The rearrangement links TRBV20-1 to TRBJ2-2, with D uncertain. Looked up from germline, CDR1 is DFQATT and CDR2 is SNEGSKA (reference sequence). This CDR3 has 13 amino acids. Trimming cost V 5 bases and J 4 bases, with 11 bases left between them. For the CDR3, the DNA is TGCAGTGCTTGGGCACGAGCCACCGGGGAGCTGTTTTTT. Its translation is CSAWARATGELFF.

This clonotype was observed at least ten times. The chain couples TRBV7-2 to TRBJ1-3; 10 nucleotides agree with TRBD1. Germline-derived CDR1 and CDR2 are SGHTA and FQGNSA. CDR3 size: 14 residues. V trimming: 5 bases; J trimming: 7 bases; junction bases outside the gene matches: 5. For the CDR3, the DNA is TGTGCCAGCAGCCCAAGACAGGGGGCCAACACCATATATTTT. Its translation: CASSPRQGANTIYF. Full variable domain (missing parts from reference TRBV7-2 and TRBJ1-3): GAGVSQSPSNKVTEKGKDVELRCDPISGHTALYWYRQSLGQGLEFLIYFQGNSAPDKSGLPSDRFSAERTGGSVSTLTIQRTQQEDSAVYLCASSPRQGANTIYFGEGSWLTVV.

The sample holds many counts of this clonotype. This rearrangement joins TRBV12-3 or TRBV12-4 to TRBJ2-2; 13 nucleotides align to TRBD2. With V trimmed by 3 bases and J by 1 base, 5 bases remained unmatched. The CDR3 is made up of 18 amino acids. CDR3 loop: CASSFRTSGSWNTGELFF. The DNA of the CDR3 is TGTGCCAGCAGTTTCAGGACTAGCGGGAGCTGGAACACCGGGGAGCTGTTTTTT.

This clonotype was seen only a few times. The chain is built from TRBV12-3 or TRBV12-4 and TRBJ1-5, with a tentative D call TRBD1 (5 bases). This CDR3 is built from 13 residues. Trimming cost V 6 bases and J 1 base, with 7 bases left between them. The CDR3 DNA follows: TGTGCCAGCAGGGGGCAGAGCAATCAGCCCCAGCATTTT. It encodes CASRGQSNQPQHF.

Notes on this clonotype: This may be a read error: a much more frequent sequence differs by one nucleotide. V gene TRBV6-2 or TRBV6-3 combines with J gene TRBJ1-5; 11 nucleotides match TRBD1. This CDR3 region has 14 residues. The V gene's germline CDR1 is MNHEY and CDR2 SVGEGT. Here the CDR3 reads CASSTGTGGQPPHF. In nucleotides, the CDR3 is TGTGCCAGCAGTACCGGGACAGGGGGGCAGCCCCCGCATTTT.

This chain joins TRBV27 and TRBJ2-7; 9 bases fit TRBD2. The CDR3 consists of 14 residues. Germline loops: CDR1 MNHEY, CDR2 SMNVEV (reference sequence). V lost 3 bases to trimming and J lost 4 bases; unmatched junction nucleotides: 4. CDR3 sequence (DNA): TGTGCCAGCAGTTTTGATAGCGGGAGTTACGAGCAGTACTTC. Residues: CASSFDSGSYEQYF.

This clonotype has only a few counts. The chain employs TRBV6-1 and TRBJ2-5; D is unresolved. Per the germline V gene, CDR1 is MNHNS and CDR2 is SASEGT. Trimming took 5 bases from V and 5 from J, leaving 3 bases between them. CDR3 length equals 10 residues. In nucleotides, the CDR3 is TGTGCCAGCAGTTGGGAGACCCAGTACTTC. This encodes CASSWETQYF.

A note on this clonotype: A much larger clone differs by one base, so this may be a read error. This sequence joins TRBV28 and TRBJ2-7, with 9 bases that match TRBD1. Germline CDR1 and CDR2: MDHEN and SYDVKM. The CDR3 spans 14 residues. The CDR3 protein is CASRRGQGTYERYF. The CDR3 bases are TGTGCCAGCAGGCGAGGACAGGGGACCTACGAGCGGTACTTC.

The chain has TRBV11-2 and TRBJ2-5; perhaps TRBD1 as D (5 bases). The V gene's germline CDR1 is SGHAT and CDR2 FQNNGV. V lost 6 bases to trimming and J lost 5 bases, with 7 bases between them. The CDR3 spans 11 residues. The CDR3 loop is CASRYRETQYF. The CDR3, as DNA: TGTGCCAGCAGATACAGGGAGACCCAGTACTTC.

The V and J genes are TRBV28 and TRBJ2-6; D possibly uses TRBD1 or TRBD2 (6 bases each). Germline-derived CDR1 and CDR2 are MDHEN and SYDVKM. V was shortened by 5 bases and J by 4 bases, with 15 bases between the two germline ends. The CDR3 has 16 amino acids. The DNA of the CDR3 is TGTGCCAGCAGTCCTGGAGGGACAACCGGGGCCAACGTCCTGACTTTC. This codes for CASSPGGTTGANVLTF. The entire variable domain, with the rest obtained from reference TRBV28 and TRBJ2-6, is as follows: DVKVTQSSRYLVKRTGEKVFLECVQDMDHENMFWYRQDPGLGLRLIYFSYDVKMKEKGDIPEGYSVSREKKERFSLILESASTNQTSMYLCASSPGGTTGANVLTFGAGSRLTVL.

This clonotype is medium-sized (0.01 to 0.1%) in the sample. The rearrangement links TRBV19 to TRBJ2-7; the D call may be TRBD1 or TRBD2 (5 bases each). CDR3 size: 14 residues. Looked up from germline, CDR1 is LNHDA and CDR2 is SQIVND (reference sequence). V dropped 3 bases and J dropped 6 bases, with 15 bases sitting between them. CDR3 sequence reads: CASSIPGGVIEQYF. CDR3 nucleotide sequence: TGTGCCAGTAGTATCCCTGGGGGTGTTATCGAGCAGTACTTC.

By share, this clonotype ranks as medium-sized. CDR3 DNA sequence: TGTGCCAGCAGCTTAGGGCCAAGCACTGAAGCTTTCTTT. Amino acids: CASSLGPSTEAFF. The chain combines TRBV7-3 with TRBJ1-1; D not resolved. Germline CDR1 SGHTA, CDR2 FQGTGA. Trimming removed 2 bases from V and 4 bases from J, with 8 bases in between. This CDR3 is built from 13 residues.

By share, this clonotype counts as medium-sized. This chain joins TRBV10-3 and TRBJ1-4, with 10 bases fitting TRBD1. The J segment lost 5 bases and the V segment lost 6 bases, leaving 3 bases of the junction unmatched. The CDR3 sequence is 14 residues long. Germline loops: CDR1 ENHRY, CDR2 SYGVKD. CDR3 coding DNA: TGTGCCATCAGGGGGACAGGGGAGAATGAAAAACTGTTTTTT. Encoded protein: CAIRGTGENEKLFF.

Remarks on this clonotype: A read error is possible here, since a much larger clone lies one base away. The V and J genes are TRBV28 and TRBJ1-1; possible D gene TRBD1, 5 bases. V lost 6 bases to trimming and J lost 8 bases, with 25 bases between them. CDR1 MDHEN and CDR2 SYDVKM come from the germline V gene. The CDR3 is 16 residues long. The CDR3 nucleotides read TGTGCCAGCAGACCCAAAGGGCGGGTCGGGGGATCGGAAGCTTTCTTT. It specifies CASRPKGRVGGSEAFF.

Sample share makes this clonotype medium-sized. The chain employs TRBV7-8 and TRBJ2-1; D is perhaps TRBD2 (5 bases). Looked up from germline, CDR1 is SGHVS and CDR2 is FQNEAQ. The CDR3 has 13 residues. The V and J ends lost 3 bases and 9 bases respectively, with 12 bases between them. CDR3 sequence reads: CASSFGVATEQFF. CDR3 bases: TGTGCCAGCAGCTTCGGGGTAGCCACTGAGCAGTTCTTC.

To note about this clonotype: A single base separates this from a much larger clone, so it may be a read error. The chain is built from TRBV6-4 and TRBJ2-2; possibly TRBD2 for D (6 bases). Germline CDR1 is MRHNA and CDR2 is SNTAGT. The CDR3 length is 17 residues. The CDR3 nucleotides are TGTGCCAGCAGTGACTCTTACGGGACTCAGAACACCGGGGATCTGTTTTTT. Protein: CASSDSYGTQNTGDLFF.

This clonotype has a handful of counts. The chain employs TRBV20-1 and TRBJ1-5, with D uncertain. Germline V gene lookup returns CDR1 DFQATT and CDR2 SNEGSKA (reference sequence). Trimming took 2 bases from V and 2 from J, leaving 4 bases between them. The CDR3 has 12 amino acids. The CDR3 coding sequence is TGCAGTGCTAGACAGGGCAATCAGCCCCAGCATTTT. Protein sequence: CSARQGNQPQHF.